This TCR beta chain is from a study of shared clonotypes between healthy human individuals. At the level of the study: Three plates each covered CD4 naive and memory; CD8 naive two, CD8 memory one. The study's findings and limits: The sharing of roughly 5% of naive CD4 clonotypes was seen across a few donors. Large sequencing depth failed to make sorted-subset sequencing complete, rarefaction showed.

The table came from immunoSEQ multiplex PCR; TCRdb's copy has only in-frame clones and leaves some out. Among about 2.4 million clones, around 90% were seen once, and the ten largest hold over 0.12%. Note on this clone: Antigen: not known. This same CDR3 is encoded by further DNA sequences in the sample.

Germline V gene data show CDR1 as SQVTM and CDR2 as ANQGSEA. V was clipped by 0 bases and J by 4 bases, with 3 bases between them. The CDR3 consists of 11 residues. Sample: naive CD4+ T cells sorted from blood. Subset noted: CD45RA+ positively selected. The receptor's source is a man between 18 and 35 years old in good health. The rearrangement links TRBV29-1 to TRBJ1-2; the D is unclear. For the CDR3, the DNA is TGCAGCGTTGAAGAGGGCTATGGCTACACCTTC. Translation gives CSVEEGYGYTF. The full variable domain, completed using reference TRBV29-1 and TRBJ1-2, is SAVISQKPSRDICQRGTSLTIQCQVDSQVTMMFWYRQQPGQSLTLIATANQGSEATYESGFVIDKFPISRPNLTFSTLTVSNMSPEDSSIYLCSVEEGYGYTFGSGTRLTVV.